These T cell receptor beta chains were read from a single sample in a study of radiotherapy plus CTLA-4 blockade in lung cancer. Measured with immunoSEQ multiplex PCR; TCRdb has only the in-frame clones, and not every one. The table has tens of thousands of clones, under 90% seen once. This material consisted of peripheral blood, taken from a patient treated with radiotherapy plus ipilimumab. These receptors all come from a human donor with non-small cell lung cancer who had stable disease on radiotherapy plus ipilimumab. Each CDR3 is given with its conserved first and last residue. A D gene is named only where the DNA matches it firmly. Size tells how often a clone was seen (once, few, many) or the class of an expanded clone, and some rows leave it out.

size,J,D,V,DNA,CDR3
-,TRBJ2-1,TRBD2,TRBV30,TGTGCCTGGAGCCTGACGGGACTAGCGGGGGGCCAGCAGTTCTTC,CAWSLTGLAGGQQFF
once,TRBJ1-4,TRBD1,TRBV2,TGTGCCAGCAGGGGACAGGGGGTGAAGGAAAAACTGTTTTTT,CASRGQGVKEKLFF
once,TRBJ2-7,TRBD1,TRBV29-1,TGCAGCTGCATGGGACAGGGGGCTTACGAGCAGTACTTC,CSCMGQGAYEQYF
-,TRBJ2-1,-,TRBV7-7,TGTGCCAGCAGCTTTCAGGCCGGGCGCTACAATGAGCAGTTCTTC,CASSFQAGRYNEQFF
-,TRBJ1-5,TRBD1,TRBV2,TGTGCCAGCAGGATGACAGGGTTCGCCAATCAGCCCCAGCATTTT,CASRMTGFANQPQHF
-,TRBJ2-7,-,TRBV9,TGTGCCAGCAGCGTACAGGGGTCCTCCTACGAGCAGTACTTC,CASSVQGSSYEQYF
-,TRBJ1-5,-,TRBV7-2,TGTGCCAGCAGCTCACAGTCGGGGGGCCAGAATCAGCCCCAGCATTTT,CASSSQSGGQNQPQHF
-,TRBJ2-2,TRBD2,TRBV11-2,TGTGCCAGCAGCTTAGATGGGCGGGGGACCCCTCAAATCCTTTTT,CASSLDGRGTPQILF
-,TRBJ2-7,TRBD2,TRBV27,TGTGCCAGCAGCACCTCTCGACTAGCGGGGCCGAACGCCGAGCAGTACTTC,CASSTSRLAGPNAEQYF
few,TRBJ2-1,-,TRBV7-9,TGTGCCAGCAGTTTGGTGATGGATGAGCAGTTCTTC,CASSLVMDEQFF
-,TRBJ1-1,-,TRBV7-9,TGTGCCAGCAGCTTTGACACTGAAGCTTTCTTT,CASSFDTEAFF
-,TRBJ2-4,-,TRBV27,TGTGCCAGCAGTTTTAGGGGGGCGGCCAAAAACATTCAGTACTTC,CASSFRGAAKNIQYF
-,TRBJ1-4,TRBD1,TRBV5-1,TGCGCCAGCAGCCCAGGGACAGGGGGAAGTGAAAAACTGTTTTTT,CASSPGTGGSEKLFF
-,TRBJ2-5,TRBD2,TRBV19,TGTGCCAGTAGTATAGTGGGAGGGGTGGCAGAGACCCAGTACTTC,CASSIVGGVAETQYF